The 6 T cell receptor beta chains below come from one sample, sequenced in a study of T-cell reconstitution after alpha-beta-depleted transplantation in children. Molecular barcoding with unique molecular identifiers was used for the TCRbeta library. TCRdb passed the PCR reads through MiXCR, listing each CDR3 protein once. This repertoire shows 200,000 to 250,000 distinct CDR3 sequences, approximately 11% found once; its top ten account for approximately 28%. The sample consisted of PBMCs, taken before TCRalphabeta/CD19-depleted stem cell transplant. These receptors came from a child younger than two with acute myeloid leukemia, due to receive a stem cell transplant.

This clonotype has at least ten counts. V is TRBV28 and J is TRBJ1-5, with TRBD1 matching 8 bases. The CDR3 loop spans 17 amino acids. Germline lookup yields CDR1 MDHEN and CDR2 SYDVKM. With V trimmed by 2 bases and J by 2 bases, 8 bases remained unmatched. CDR3 bases: TGTGCCAGCAGTTTAATGGACAGGGTGGGTGGCAATCAGCCCCAGCATTTT. Protein product: CASSLMDRVGGNQPQHF.

This clonotype was seen at least ten times. CDR3 protein: CASSLMAGGSRGEQFF. The CDR3 DNA follows: TGTGCCAGCAGCTTAATGGCGGGAGGCTCCAGGGGTGAGCAGTTCTTC. The chain has TRBV11-2 and TRBJ2-1; 8 bases fit TRBD2. Germline CDR1 SGHAT, CDR2 FQNNGV. CDR3 length: 16 residues. Germline trimming cut 2 bases from V and 9 bases from J; bases unmatched to any gene: 12.

This clonotype was picked up one time. This chain links TRBV25-1 with TRBJ2-5; the D is unclear. With 8 bases removed from V and 7 bases from J, the gap between germline ends came to 17 bases. The length of the CDR3 is 13 residues. Germline V gene sequence: CDR1 MGHDK, CDR2 SYGVNS. This CDR3 is CASGPGLVLTQYF. CDR3 bases: TGTGCCAGCGGCCCTGGGCTAGTTTTGACCCAGTACTTC.

This clonotype was counted at least ten times. The V call is TRBV7-6, the J call TRBJ1-4; a possible D gene is TRBD1 (6 bases). The CDR3 is 16 residues long. Trimming cost V 7 bases and J 10 bases, with 25 bases left between them. Germline V gives CDR1 SGHVS, CDR2 FNYEAQ. This CDR3 is CASTFLPSGAQGKLFF. The CDR3 nucleotides are TGTGCCAGCACCTTCCTTCCCTCAGGGGCGCAGGGAAAACTGTTTTTT.

This clonotype was seen ten or more times. J is TRBJ2-2 and V is TRBV5-1; D is ambiguous. This CDR3 region has 12 residues. Per germline, CDR1 SGHRS and CDR2 YFSETQ. V was shortened by 0 bases and J by 5 bases, with 2 bases between the two germline ends. This CDR3 is CASSLETGELFF. CDR3 DNA sequence: TGCGCCAGCAGCTTGGAAACCGGGGAGCTGTTTTTT.

This clonotype was detected a few times. The chain joins TRBV6-1 to TRBJ2-7, with 7 bases identical to TRBD1. Losses at the gene ends were 2 bases for V and 3 bases for J; bases not matched to a gene: 4. Germline CDR1 reads MNHNS; CDR2 reads SASEGT. There are 14 residues in the CDR3. The CDR3 region is CASSEMGQIYEQYF. The CDR3 bases are TGTGCCAGCAGTGAAATGGGACAGATCTACGAGCAGTACTTC.